The clone carrying this T cell receptor beta chain was seen just once. Its antigen is still unknown. The data were taken from a study of blood T cells in healthy people across ages. Turning to the study itself: For every two T cells, template switching captured about one barcoded beta molecule.

CDR3 length: 13 amino acids. Trimming at V came to 7 bases and at J to 7 bases, leaving 7 bases not matched to a gene. Study results and caveats: Higher naive T cell percentage went strongly together with higher TCR beta diversity.

Donors ranged from about 6 to 90 years old and were healthy Caucasians in Russia. Together with a sample-barcoded 5' primer, a J-beta primer mix was included in a second PCR lasting roughly 6 to 12 cycles. TCRdb independently ran MiXCR on the 5' RACE reads; one entry per CDR3 protein. Among about 1.8 million distinct CDR3 sequences, less than 50% were seen once, and the ten largest hold around 2.1%. This rearrangement joins TRBV12-3 or TRBV12-4 to TRBJ1-5, with 7 bases fitting TRBD1. The receptor comes from a woman between 40 and 55 years old in good health. The sample consisted of blood. CDR3: CASTQQGRQPQHF. CDR3 sequence (DNA): TGTGCCAGCACCCAACAGGGGCGGCAGCCCCAGCATTTT.